The text below deals with one T cell receptor (beta chain). Germline V gene data show CDR1 as GTSNPN and CDR2 as SVGIG (reference sequence). With 7 bases removed from V and 5 bases from J, the gap between germline ends came to 14 bases. CDR3 length equals 12 residues. The sample comes from a study of blood T cell repertoires in COVID-19. On the study more broadly: Both acute and convalescent COVID-19 samples were obtained from the United States, Italy and Spain. T cells, B-cell-depleted T cells, or PBMCs provided the cDNA or gDNA that served as material.

Only in-frame clones appear in the TCRdb table, and some are missing; sequencing was by immunoSEQ multiplex PCR. The sample holds roughly 240,000 clones, approximately 86% seen once. The chain employs TRBV30 and TRBJ2-5, with a tentative D call TRBD1 (6 bases). The sequencing sample was made of peripheral blood. This receptor was obtained from a man aged 18 to 30 with active or convalescent COVID-19. The CDR3 loop is CAYTVGAETQYF. The CDR3 nucleotides are TGTGCCTATACCGTGGGGGCCGAGACCCAGTACTTC.